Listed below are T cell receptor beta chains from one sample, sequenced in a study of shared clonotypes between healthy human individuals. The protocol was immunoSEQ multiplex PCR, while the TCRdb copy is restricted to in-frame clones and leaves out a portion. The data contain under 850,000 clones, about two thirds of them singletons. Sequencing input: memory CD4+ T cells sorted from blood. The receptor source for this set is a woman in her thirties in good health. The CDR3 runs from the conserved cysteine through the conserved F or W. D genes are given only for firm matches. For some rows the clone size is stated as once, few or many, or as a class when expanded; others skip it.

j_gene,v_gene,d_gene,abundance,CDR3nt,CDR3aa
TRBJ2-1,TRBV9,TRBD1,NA,TGTGCCAGCAGCCCCCGGGACAGTCCTTGGGATGAGCAGTTCTTC,CASSPRDSPWDEQFF
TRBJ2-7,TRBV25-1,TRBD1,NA,TGTGCCAGCAGTGTCAGCCGGGACAGAGACTACGAGCAGTACTTC,CASSVSRDRDYEQYF
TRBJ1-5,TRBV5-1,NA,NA,TGCGCCAGCAGCCTGAGGTCGGGTCTCAATCAGCCCCAGCATTTT,CASSLRSGLNQPQHF
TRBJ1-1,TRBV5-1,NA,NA,TGCGCCAGCAGCTTGGGACATCTGAACACTGAAGCTTTCTTT,CASSLGHLNTEAFF
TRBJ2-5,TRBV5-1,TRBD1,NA,TGCGCCAGCAGCTTGGCCGAGGGACAGGGGTTCGAGACCCAGTACTTC,CASSLAEGQGFETQYF
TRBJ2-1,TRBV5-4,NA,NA,TGTGCCAGCAGCTTGGGGTCTCGGAATGAGCAGTTCTTC,CASSLGSRNEQFF
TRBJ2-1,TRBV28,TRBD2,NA,TGTGCCAGCACCATCCCCGGACTAGCGGACTACAATGAGCAGTTCTTC,CASTIPGLADYNEQFF
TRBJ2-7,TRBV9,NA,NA,TGTGCCAGCAGCGTAGATTACAGCTCCTACGAGCAGTACTTC,CASSVDYSSYEQYF
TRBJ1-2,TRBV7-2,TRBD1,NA,TGTGCCAGCAGCTCGCCGGGACAGGGGTATGGCTACACCTTC,CASSSPGQGYGYTF
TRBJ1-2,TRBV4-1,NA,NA,TGCGCCAGCAGCCAAGCTTACGGGACGGAAAACTATGGCTACACCTTC,CASSQAYGTENYGYTF
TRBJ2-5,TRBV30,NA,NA,TGTGCCTGGAGTCGGGGTGGGCCGGAGACCCAGTACTTC,CAWSRGGPETQYF
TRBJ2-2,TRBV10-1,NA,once,TGCGCCAGCAGGTCATCGGTTAACACCGGGGAGCTGTTTTTT,CASRSSVNTGELFF
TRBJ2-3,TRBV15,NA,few,TGTGCCACCAGCAGAGATCCTACGGCCTATCGCACAGATACGCAGTATTTT,CATSRDPTAYRTDTQYF
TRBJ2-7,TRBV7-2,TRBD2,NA,TGTGCCAGCAGCGCCCAGCGGGACGTCGAGCAGTACTTC,CASSAQRDVEQYF
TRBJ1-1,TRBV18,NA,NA,TGTGCCAGCTCACCAAGGCGCGGGACAATTAACACTGAAGCTTTCTTT,CASSPRRGTINTEAFF
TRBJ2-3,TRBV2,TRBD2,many,TGTGCCAGCAGTGAAAGGCGGGAGACGCAGTATTTT,CASSERRETQYF
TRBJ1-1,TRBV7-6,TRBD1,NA,TGTGCCAGCAGCACTGGACAGGTAGCTTTCTTT,CASSTGQVAFF
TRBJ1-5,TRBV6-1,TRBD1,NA,TGTGCCAGCAGTGATTCCCCGCTTACAGGGGGCGGTCAGCCCCAGCATTTT,CASSDSPLTGGGQPQHF
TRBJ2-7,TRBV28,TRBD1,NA,TGTGCCAGCAGTTCCACCGGGACAGGTTCTAGGGAGCAGTACTTC,CASSSTGTGSREQYF
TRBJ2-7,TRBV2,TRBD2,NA,TGTGCCAGCGACGAGGGGTCCAGCGGGAGAATCGAGCAGTACTTC,CASDEGSSGRIEQYF
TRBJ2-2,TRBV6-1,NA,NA,TGTGCCAGCACCGAGAGCGCAGGGGGGAGCGGGGAGCTGTTTTTT,CASTESAGGSGELFF
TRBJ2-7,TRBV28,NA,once,TGTGCCAGCAGTTTTCGCAGTGTGAGCTCCTACGAGCAGTACTTC,CASSFRSVSSYEQYF
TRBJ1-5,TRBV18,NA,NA,TGTGCCAGCTCACCCTACAGGGATTCCCAGCCCCAGCATTTT,CASSPYRDSQPQHF
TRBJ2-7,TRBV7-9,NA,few,TGTGCCAGCAGCTTGACCGGGAGCGAGCAGTACTTC,CASSLTGSEQYF
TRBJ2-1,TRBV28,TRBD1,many,TGTGCCAGCAGTTCGGGAGCCGGGACAGGGTTGGGGAATGAGCAGTTCTTC,CASSSGAGTGLGNEQFF
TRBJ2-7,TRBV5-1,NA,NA,TGCGCCAGCAGCTGGGTCTCCCGGGTGGATCGAAACTTTATGCTGGGGCAGTACTTC,CASSWVSRVDRNFMLGQYF
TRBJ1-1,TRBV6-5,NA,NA,TGTGCCAGCAGTTATGGGAGGCACACTGAAGCTTTCTTT,CASSYGRHTEAFF
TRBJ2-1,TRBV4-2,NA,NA,TGTGCCAGCAGCCAAGGGGCTTATACTTACAATGAGCAGTTCTTC,CASSQGAYTYNEQFF
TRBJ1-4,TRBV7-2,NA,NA,TGTGCCAGCAGCAGGACACTGGTCGGGGGTTGGACTAATGAAAAACTGTTTTTT,CASSRTLVGGWTNEKLFF
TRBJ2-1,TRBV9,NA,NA,TGTGCCAGCAGCGTAGGGGCCTACAATGAGCAGTTCTTC,CASSVGAYNEQFF
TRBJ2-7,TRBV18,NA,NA,TGTGCCAGCTCACCGGGGCGGACGAGATCCTACGAGCAGTACTTC,CASSPGRTRSYEQYF
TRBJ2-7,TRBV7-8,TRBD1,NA,TGTGCCAGCAGACCGGGACAGTCCTCCTACGAGCAGTACTTC,CASRPGQSSYEQYF
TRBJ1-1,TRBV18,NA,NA,TGTGCCAGCTCACCAAGGGGCCTGAACACTGAAGCTTTCTTT,CASSPRGLNTEAFF
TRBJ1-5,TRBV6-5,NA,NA,TGTGCCAGCAGTAACAATCAGCCCCAGCATTTT,CASSNNQPQHF
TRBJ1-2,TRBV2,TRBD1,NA,TGTGCCAGCAGCTCCACCTCACAGGGGATATATGGCTACACCTTC,CASSSTSQGIYGYTF
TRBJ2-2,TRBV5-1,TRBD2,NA,TGCGCCAGCAGGATAACTAGCGGGAGGGCCTACACCGGGGAGCTGTTTTTT,CASRITSGRAYTGELFF
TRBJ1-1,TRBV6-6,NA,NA,TGTGCCAGCAGGATTCCATCGAACACTGAAGCTTTCTTT,CASRIPSNTEAFF
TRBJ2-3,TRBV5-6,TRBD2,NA,TGTGCCAGCAGCTTGTTCCTACTAGCGGGAGGCAAAAACACAGATACGCAGTATTTT,CASSLFLLAGGKNTDTQYF
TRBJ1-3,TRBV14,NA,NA,TGTGCCAGCAGCCAAGTTCGCGGGGTAGGAAACACCATATATTTT,CASSQVRGVGNTIYF
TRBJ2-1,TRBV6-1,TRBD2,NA,TGTGCCAGCAGTTTTCAAGGGGAGGGAGGCTATGAGCAGTTCTTC,CASSFQGEGGYEQFF